The following is a TCR beta chain sequence with its context. The CDR3 runs to 15 residues. Germline-derived CDR1 and CDR2 are MNHEY and SVGAGI. V was pared by 8 bases and J by 4 bases, with 19 bases between. The sample is drawn from a study of OX40 agonist ivuxolimab in advanced cancers. As for the study in general: A diagnosis of hepatocellular carcinoma, melanoma, renal cell or head and neck cancer was present in dose-escalation patients.

TCRdb keeps only in-frame clones here, not all; method: immunoSEQ multiplex PCR. This sample carries some 58,000 clones, about 82% of them seen once, and the ten largest clones take 1.5% to 2.5%. The receptor's source is an adult with an advanced solid tumor such as melanoma, head and neck, liver or kidney cancer. This specimen consisted of CD4+ or CD8+ T cells sorted from blood, obtained in a trial of the OX40 agonist ivuxolimab. The J gene is TRBJ2-3, the V gene TRBV6-5; D possibly matches TRBD1 or TRBD2 (5 bases each). The CDR3 here is CASGPGARGADTQYF. The CDR3 nucleotides read TGTGCCAGCGGACCCGGGGCCCGGGGCGCAGATACGCAGTATTTT.